The entry below describes one T cell receptor (beta chain). The antigen is unknown. The ends lost 2 bases at V and 7 bases at J; junction bases unmatched: 9. Germline V lookup: CDR1 GTSNPN, CDR2 SVGIG (reference sequence). CDR3 length equals 17 residues. Assay used: immunoSEQ multiplex PCR; TCRdb lists only in-frame clones, some missing. Of 350,000 to 500,000 clones listed, about 88% are singletons. The entry originates in a study of Ad26.COV2.S vaccination and SARS-CoV-2 variants. Study at large: Dosing was one shot or two shots 56 days apart. Study observations and caveats: Placebo recipients and vaccine recipients were similar in non-spike TCR breadth.

Documented treatment: about 20 received Ad26.COV2.S at low or high dose, single or two shots; five or six received placebo; per-sample allocation not given. Sampling occurred on day 63 after the first vaccine or placebo injection. The vaccine delivered Wuhan-strain SARS-CoV-2 spike through an Ad26 vector. The chain uses TRBV30 and TRBJ2-1, with TRBD2 matching over 15 bases. The sequenced sample was peripheral blood, obtained in a trial of Ad26.COV2.S vaccine versus placebo. This clonotype was obtained from a person between 18 and 65 years old who received the Ad26.COV2.S COVID-19 vaccine or a placebo. The chain's CDR3 is CAWSPWTSGGAYNEQFF. Here the CDR3 DNA reads TGTGCCTGGAGTCCCTGGACTAGCGGGGGGGCGTATAATGAGCAGTTCTTC.